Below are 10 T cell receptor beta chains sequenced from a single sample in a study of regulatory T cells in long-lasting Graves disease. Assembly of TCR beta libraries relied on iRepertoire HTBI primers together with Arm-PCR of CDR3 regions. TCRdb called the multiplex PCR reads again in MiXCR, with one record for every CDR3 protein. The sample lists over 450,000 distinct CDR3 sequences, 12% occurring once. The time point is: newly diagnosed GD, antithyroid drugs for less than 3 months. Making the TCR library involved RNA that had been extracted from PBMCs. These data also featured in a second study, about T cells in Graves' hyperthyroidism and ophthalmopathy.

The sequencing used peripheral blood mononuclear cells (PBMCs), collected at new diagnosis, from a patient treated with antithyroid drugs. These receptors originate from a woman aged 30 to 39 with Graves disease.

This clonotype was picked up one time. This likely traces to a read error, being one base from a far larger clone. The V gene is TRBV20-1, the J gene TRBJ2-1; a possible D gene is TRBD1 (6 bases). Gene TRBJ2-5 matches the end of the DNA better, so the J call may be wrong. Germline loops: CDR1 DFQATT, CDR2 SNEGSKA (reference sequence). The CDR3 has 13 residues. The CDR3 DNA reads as TGCAGTGCTAACATACAGGGAGAAGAGACCCAGTACTTC. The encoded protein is CSANIQGEETQYF.

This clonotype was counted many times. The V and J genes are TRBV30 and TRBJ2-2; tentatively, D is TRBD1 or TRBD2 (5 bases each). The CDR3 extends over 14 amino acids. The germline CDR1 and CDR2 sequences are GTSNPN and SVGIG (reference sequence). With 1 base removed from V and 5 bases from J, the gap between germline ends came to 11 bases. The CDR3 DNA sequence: TGTGCCTGGAGTGGGCAGGGACGGACCGGGGAGCTGTTTTTT. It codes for CAWSGQGRTGELFF.

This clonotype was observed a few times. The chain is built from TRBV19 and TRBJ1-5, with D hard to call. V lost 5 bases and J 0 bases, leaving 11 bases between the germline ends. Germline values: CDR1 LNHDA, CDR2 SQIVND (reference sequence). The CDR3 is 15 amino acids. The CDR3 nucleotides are TGTGCCAGTAGTTACCAGGTAGATAGCAATCAGCCCCAGCATTTT. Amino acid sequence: CASSYQVDSNQPQHF.

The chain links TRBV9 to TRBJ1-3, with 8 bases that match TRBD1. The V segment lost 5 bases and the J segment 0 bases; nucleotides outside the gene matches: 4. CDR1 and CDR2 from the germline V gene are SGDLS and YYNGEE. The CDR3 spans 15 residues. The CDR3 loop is CASSADRGSGNTIYF. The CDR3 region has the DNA TGTGCCAGCAGTGCCGACAGGGGCTCTGGAAACACCATATATTTT.

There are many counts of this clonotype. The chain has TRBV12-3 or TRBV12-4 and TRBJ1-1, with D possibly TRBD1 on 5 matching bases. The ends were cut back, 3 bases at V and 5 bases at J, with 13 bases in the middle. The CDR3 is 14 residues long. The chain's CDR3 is CASSFGRVGTEAFF. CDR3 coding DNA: TGTGCCAGCAGTTTTGGCAGGGTAGGTACTGAAGCTTTCTTT.

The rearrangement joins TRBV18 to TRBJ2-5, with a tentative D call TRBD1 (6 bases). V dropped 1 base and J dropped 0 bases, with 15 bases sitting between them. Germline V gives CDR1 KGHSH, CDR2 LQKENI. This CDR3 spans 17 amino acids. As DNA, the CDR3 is TGTGCCAGCTCACCACGGCCCAGGACAGAGTACCAAGAGACCCAGTACTTC. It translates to CASSPRPRTEYQETQYF.

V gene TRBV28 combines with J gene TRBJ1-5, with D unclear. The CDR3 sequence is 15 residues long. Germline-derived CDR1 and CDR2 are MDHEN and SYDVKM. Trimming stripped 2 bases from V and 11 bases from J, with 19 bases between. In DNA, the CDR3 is TGTGCCAGCAGTTTAGAATACGCGGGCCCATGGGCCCAGCATTTT. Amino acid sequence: CASSLEYAGPWAQHF.

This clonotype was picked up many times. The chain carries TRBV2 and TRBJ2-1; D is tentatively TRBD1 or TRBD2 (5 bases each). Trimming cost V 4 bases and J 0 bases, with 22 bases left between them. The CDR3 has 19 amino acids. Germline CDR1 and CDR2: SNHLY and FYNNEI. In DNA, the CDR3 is TGTGCCAGCAGTGGGGAGCTCAGCGTGGGACGTAGCTCCTACAATGAGCAGTTCTTC. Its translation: CASSGELSVGRSSYNEQFF.

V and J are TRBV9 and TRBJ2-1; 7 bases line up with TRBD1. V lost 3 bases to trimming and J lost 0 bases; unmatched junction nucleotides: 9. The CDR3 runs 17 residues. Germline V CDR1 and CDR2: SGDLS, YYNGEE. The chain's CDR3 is CASSDRGRRSSYNEQFF. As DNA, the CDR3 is TGTGCCAGCAGCGACAGGGGCAGGAGGAGCTCCTACAATGAGCAGTTCTTC.

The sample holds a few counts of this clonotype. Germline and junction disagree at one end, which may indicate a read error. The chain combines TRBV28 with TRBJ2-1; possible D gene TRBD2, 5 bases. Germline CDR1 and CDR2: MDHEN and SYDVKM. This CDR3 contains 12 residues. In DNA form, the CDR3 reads TGTGCCAGCATGACTACCGACAATGAGGAGTTCTTC. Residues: CASMTTDNEEFF.